A selection of T cell receptor beta chains follows, all from one sample in a study of cytotoxic CD8 clonotypes in ibrutinib-treated CLL. Generated by immunoSEQ multiplex PCR, the TCRdb table keeps only in-frame clones and is missing some. The top ten hold roughly 5.4% of the sample, which has tens of thousands of clones, about 86% seen once. This specimen consisted of PBMCs, obtained before ibrutinib treatment. The receptors shown here come from a human donor with chronic lymphocytic leukemia. The CDR3 runs from the conserved cysteine through the conserved F or W. A D gene is named only where the DNA matches it firmly. Where a row states a size, it is once, few, many or the class of an expanded clone; other rows omit it.

d_call,cdr3_length,j_call,v_call,clone_size,cdr3_aa,cdr3_nt
-,11,TRBJ1-1,TRBV29-1,-,CSVSDGMGAFF,TGCAGCGTTTCCGACGGGATGGGAGCTTTCTTT
-,12,TRBJ2-5,TRBV27,once,CATSPGRETQYF,TGTGCCACTAGCCCCGGCCGAGAGACCCAGTACTTC
-,17,TRBJ2-1,TRBV15,-,CATSRDRIRGVGNEQFF,TGTGCCACCAGCAGAGATAGGATCCGAGGGGTAGGGAATGAGCAGTTCTTC
-,17,TRBJ2-7,TRBV7-8,-,CASSSGEVKKLVHEQYF,TGTGCCAGCAGCTCGGGGGAGGTGAAGAAGCTAGTCCACGAGCAGTACTTC
-,12,TRBJ1-1,TRBV7-9,-,CASSFGDTEAFF,TGTGCCAGCAGCTTCGGAGACACTGAAGCTTTCTTT
TRBD1,13,TRBJ2-1,TRBV5-1,-,CASQGQGRGEQFF,TGCGCCAGCCAGGGACAGGGGCGAGGGGAGCAGTTCTTC
TRBD2,21,TRBJ2-7,TRBV7-3,once,CASSCKNGSGRASTCPYEQYF,TGTGCCAGCAGCTGTAAAAATGGTAGCGGGAGGGCCTCTACGTGTCCCTACGAGCAGTACTTC
TRBD2,15,TRBJ2-7,TRBV9,-,CASSASSGRQGEQYF,TGTGCCAGCAGCGCCAGCAGCGGGAGGCAGGGCGAGCAGTACTTC
TRBD1,14,TRBJ2-7,TRBV2,once,CASNPGTGDYEQYF,TGTGCCAGCAATCCCGGGACAGGGGACTACGAGCAGTACTTC
-,15,TRBJ2-1,TRBV21-1,-,CASTNLQDRGNEQFF,TGTGCCAGCACGAATCTCCAGGACAGGGGGAATGAGCAGTTCTTC
-,14,TRBJ2-3,TRBV6-4,-,CASSDSTGTDTQYF,TGTGCCAGCAGTGACTCGACAGGCACAGATACGCAGTATTTT
TRBD2,12,TRBJ2-5,TRBV30,-,CAWSAGLAEQYF,TGTGCCTGGAGTGCCGGACTAGCTGAACAGTACTTC
-,14,TRBJ2-7,TRBV7-9,-,CASNPWDVQGEQYF,TGTGCCAGCAACCCCTGGGATGTCCAGGGGGAGCAGTACTTC
TRBD1,12,TRBJ1-4,TRBV15,-,CATSRGQGKLFF,TGTGCCACCAGCAGAGGACAGGGCAAACTGTTTTTT
-,14,TRBJ2-1,TRBV9,-,CASSVAGVADEQFF,TGTGCCAGCAGCGTAGCGGGAGTGGCGGATGAGCAGTTCTTC
-,15,TRBJ2-1,TRBV5-4,-,CASSPAWGASNEQFF,TGTGCCAGCAGCCCCGCATGGGGAGCTTCCAATGAGCAGTTCTTC
TRBD1,16,TRBJ1-4,TRBV10-1,-,CASSEATGVGYEKLFF,TGCGCCAGCAGTGAGGCCACAGGGGTTGGATACGAAAAACTGTTTTTT
TRBD2,14,TRBJ2-5,TRBV6-1,-,CASSTGTRLETQYF,TGTGCCAGCAGCACCGGGACTAGATTAGAGACCCAGTACTTC
-,15,TRBJ1-2,TRBV7-3,once,CASSSKGGSVYGYTF,TGTGCCAGCAGCTCAAAGGGGGGATCGGTCTATGGCTACACCTTC
-,14,TRBJ2-5,TRBV27,once,CASSGRRAVGTQYF,TGTGCCAGCAGCGGGAGAAGGGCCGTGGGGACCCAGTACTTC
-,15,TRBJ2-7,TRBV23-1,-,CASSQDKGPDLEQYF,TGCGCCAGCAGTCAGGATAAGGGGCCAGATCTCGAGCAGTACTTC
-,16,TRBJ2-3,TRBV28,-,CASSFVGRTVTDTQYF,TGTGCCAGCAGTTTTGTCGGGAGAACGGTCACAGATACGCAGTATTTT
-,16,TRBJ2-2,TRBV5-6,once,CASSPYGVLHTGELFF,TGTGCCAGCAGCCCCTATGGGGTACTTCACACCGGGGAGCTGTTTTTT
TRBD1,15,TRBJ2-2,TRBV7-8,-,CASSRRTGIGGELFF,TGTGCCAGCAGCAGGAGGACAGGGATCGGCGGGGAGCTGTTTTTT
TRBD1,15,TRBJ1-1,TRBV11-3,once,CASSWDRGIETEAFF,TGTGCCAGCAGCTGGGACAGGGGGATAGAAACTGAAGCTTTCTTT
-,15,TRBJ2-7,TRBV5-5,few,CASSSRPDSSYEQYF,TGTGCCAGCAGCTCCCGCCCTGATAGCTCCTACGAGCAGTACTTC
TRBD2,18,TRBJ2-1,TRBV4-1,-,CASSQRPGTSGPGVGQFF,TGCGCCAGCAGCCAACGGCCGGGGACTAGCGGTCCCGGGGTCGGGCAGTTCTTC
TRBD2,18,TRBJ2-1,TRBV5-1,-,CASSLGPGTGGSHNEQFF,TGCGCCAGCAGCTTGGGTCCAGGAACGGGAGGTTCACACAATGAGCAGTTCTTC
-,15,TRBJ1-4,TRBV4-1,-,CASSQVAGGYEKLFF,TGCGCCAGCAGCCAAGTGGCAGGTGGCTATGAAAAACTGTTTTTT
-,15,TRBJ2-7,TRBV4-1,-,CASSQGGDSFYEQYF,TGCGCCAGCAGCCAAGGGGGGGACAGTTTCTACGAGCAGTACTTC
TRBD2,17,TRBJ2-3,TRBV28,-,CASSLTLVAGTPDTQYF,TGTGCCAGCAGTTTGACCCTTGTAGCGGGAACCCCAGATACGCAGTATTTT
TRBD2,16,TRBJ2-5,TRBV7-9,once,CASSSSSGEGWKTQYF,TGTGCCAGCAGCTCGAGTAGCGGGGAAGGATGGAAGACCCAGTACTTC
-,11,TRBJ1-1,TRBV5-4,-,CASSLASEAFF,TGTGCCAGCAGCTTGGCAAGTGAAGCTTTCTTT
TRBD2,16,TRBJ2-1,TRBV7-2,-,CASSLEAGGPYNEQFF,TGTGCCAGCAGCTTGGAAGCGGGAGGGCCCTACAATGAGCAGTTCTTC
-,15,TRBJ2-7,TRBV5-4,-,CASSLGVQDAYEQYF,TGTGCCAGCAGCTTGGGTGTGCAGGATGCATACGAGCAGTACTTC
-,15,TRBJ2-7,TRBV4-1,-,CASSHSTGTYYEQYF,TGCGCCAGCAGCCACTCCACAGGGACCTACTACGAGCAGTACTTC
TRBD2,14,TRBJ2-7,TRBV6-1,-,CASSTTSGIGEQYF,TGTGCCAGCAGTACGACTAGCGGGATTGGTGAGCAGTACTTC
-,15,TRBJ2-7,TRBV28,-,CASSGESGNFYEQYF,TGTGCCAGCAGTGGTGAAAGCGGAAACTTCTACGAGCAGTACTTC
-,16,TRBJ2-3,TRBV5-1,-,CASSLAPASGTDTQYF,TGCGCCAGCAGCTTGGCGCCGGCGAGTGGCACAGATACGCAGTATTTT
-,15,TRBJ2-7,TRBV10-2,-,CASSESFGDSYEQYF,TGCGCCAGCAGTGAGTCGTTTGGCGACTCCTACGAGCAGTACTTC
TRBD1,15,TRBJ2-3,TRBV5-1,-,CASSGDRGPADTQYF,TGCGCCAGCAGCGGGGACAGGGGGCCGGCAGATACGCAGTATTTT
TRBD1,16,TRBJ1-3,TRBV11-2,-,CASSFPTGAYGNTIYF,TGTGCCAGCAGCTTCCCGACAGGGGCGTATGGAAACACCATATATTTT
-,12,TRBJ1-2,TRBV6-6,-,CASSYDYYGYTF,TGTGCCAGCAGTTACGACTATTATGGCTACACCTTC
TRBD1,15,TRBJ2-2,TRBV18,-,CASSPDRANTGELFF,TGTGCCAGCTCACCGGACAGGGCGAACACCGGGGAGCTGTTTTTT
-,15,TRBJ2-1,TRBV11-3,-,CASSLRGHSYNEQFF,TGTGCCAGCAGCTTGCGTGGGCATAGCTACAATGAGCAGTTCTTC
-,15,TRBJ2-3,TRBV6-6,-,CASSYSALATDTQYF,TGTGCCAGCAGTTACTCGGCGCTAGCCACAGATACGCAGTATTTT
-,11,TRBJ1-2,TRBV29-1,-,CSVQTGYGYTF,TGCAGCGTCCAGACAGGTTATGGCTACACCTTC
TRBD2,14,TRBJ2-5,TRBV7-2,-,CASSTPPGGKTQYF,TGTGCCAGCAGCACTCCACCCGGGGGGAAGACCCAGTACTTC
-,14,TRBJ2-3,TRBV7-3,-,CASSLGTSTDTQYF,TGTGCCAGCAGCCTCGGGACTAGCACAGATACGCAGTATTTT
TRBD1,14,TRBJ1-2,TRBV28,-,CASLTGGFGYGYTF,TGTGCCAGCCTGACAGGGGGCTTTGGATATGGCTACACCTTC
-,15,TRBJ1-4,TRBV2,-,CASSDVAERPEKLFF,TGTGCCAGCAGTGACGTGGCCGAACGGCCTGAAAAACTGTTTTTT
TRBD2,15,TRBJ2-7,TRBV9,-,CASSTTGLAGGEQYF,TGTGCCAGCAGTACCACGGGACTAGCGGGAGGGGAGCAGTACTTC
-,11,TRBJ1-2,TRBV29-1,-,CSGGLDGGYTF,TGCAGCGGGGGGCTGGACGGCGGCTACACCTTC
-,14,TRBJ2-1,TRBV10-3,once,CAISGIEIPNEQFF,TGTGCCATCAGTGGTATTGAGATTCCCAATGAGCAGTTCTTC
TRBD2,13,TRBJ2-1,TRBV6-4,-,CASRASGHNEQFF,TGTGCCAGCAGGGCTAGCGGCCACAATGAGCAGTTCTTC